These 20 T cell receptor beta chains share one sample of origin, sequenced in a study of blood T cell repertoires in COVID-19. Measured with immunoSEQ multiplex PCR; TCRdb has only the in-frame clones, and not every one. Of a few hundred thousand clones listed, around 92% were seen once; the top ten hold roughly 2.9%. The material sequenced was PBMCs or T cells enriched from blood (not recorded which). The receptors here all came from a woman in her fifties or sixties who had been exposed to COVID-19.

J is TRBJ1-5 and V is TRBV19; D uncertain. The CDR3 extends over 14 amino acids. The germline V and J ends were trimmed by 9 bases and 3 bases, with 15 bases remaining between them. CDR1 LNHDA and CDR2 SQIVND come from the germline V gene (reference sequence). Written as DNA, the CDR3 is TGTGCCAGCCGTCGCGGGTTTTCCAATCAGCCCCAGCATTTT. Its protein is CASRRGFSNQPQHF.

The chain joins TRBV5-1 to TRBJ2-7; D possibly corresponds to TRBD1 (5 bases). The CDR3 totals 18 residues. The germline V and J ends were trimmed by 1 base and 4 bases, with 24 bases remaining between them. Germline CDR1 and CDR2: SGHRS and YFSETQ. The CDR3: CASSLSGQRQNSVYEQYF. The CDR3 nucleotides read TGCGCCAGCAGCTTGTCTGGGCAGAGACAGAATTCGGTATACGAGCAGTACTTC.

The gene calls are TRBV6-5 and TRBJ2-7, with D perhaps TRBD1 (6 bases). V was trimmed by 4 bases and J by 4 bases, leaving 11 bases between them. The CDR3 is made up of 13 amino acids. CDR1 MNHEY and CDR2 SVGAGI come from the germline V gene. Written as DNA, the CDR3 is TGTGCCAGCAGTTGGGGACAAAAGTACGAGCAGTACTTC. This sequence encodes CASSWGQKYEQYF.

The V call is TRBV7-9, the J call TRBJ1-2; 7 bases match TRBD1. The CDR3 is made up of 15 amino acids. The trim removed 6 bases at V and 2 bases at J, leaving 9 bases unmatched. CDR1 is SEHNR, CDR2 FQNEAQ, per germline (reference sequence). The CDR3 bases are TGTGCCAGCAGAGATCGACAGGGTTGGAACTATGGCTACACCTTC. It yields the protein CASRDRQGWNYGYTF.

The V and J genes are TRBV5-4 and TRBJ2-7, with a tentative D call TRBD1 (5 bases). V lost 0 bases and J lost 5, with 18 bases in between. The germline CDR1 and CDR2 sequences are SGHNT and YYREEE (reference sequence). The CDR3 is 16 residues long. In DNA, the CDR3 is TGTGCCAGCAGCTTGGATTGGGCAGGGTCCACCCACGAGCAGTACTTC. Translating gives CASSLDWAGSTHEQYF.

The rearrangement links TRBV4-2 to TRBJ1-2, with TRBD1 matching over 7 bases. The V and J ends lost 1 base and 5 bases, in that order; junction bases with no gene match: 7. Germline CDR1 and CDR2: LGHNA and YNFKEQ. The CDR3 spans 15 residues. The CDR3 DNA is TGTGCCAGCAGCCAAGGTACAGGGGTAGGGTATGGCTACACCTTC. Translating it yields CASSQGTGVGYGYTF.

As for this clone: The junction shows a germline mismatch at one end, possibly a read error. CDR3 sequence reads: CASSPRDNSNNEQFF. CDR3 bases: TGCGCCAGCAGCCCCCGGGACAACTCCAACAATGAGCAGTTCTTC. The rearrangement links TRBV4-1 to TRBJ2-1, with TRBD1 as a possible D gene (6 bases). The germline V gene has CDR1 MGHRA and CDR2 YSYEKL. The length of the CDR3 is 15 residues.

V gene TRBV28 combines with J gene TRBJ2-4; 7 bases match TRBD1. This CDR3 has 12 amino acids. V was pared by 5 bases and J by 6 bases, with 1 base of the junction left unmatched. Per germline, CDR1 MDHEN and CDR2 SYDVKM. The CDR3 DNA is TGTGCCAGCAGTCGACAGGGAAACATTCAGTACTTC. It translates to CASSRQGNIQYF.

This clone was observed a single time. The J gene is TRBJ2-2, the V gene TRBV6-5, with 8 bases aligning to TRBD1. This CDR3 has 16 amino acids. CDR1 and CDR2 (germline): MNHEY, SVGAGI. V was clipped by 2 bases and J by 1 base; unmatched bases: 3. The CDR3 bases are TGTGCCAGCAGTTACCTCGACAGGGGGAACACCGGGGAGCTGTTTTTT. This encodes CASSYLDRGNTGELFF.

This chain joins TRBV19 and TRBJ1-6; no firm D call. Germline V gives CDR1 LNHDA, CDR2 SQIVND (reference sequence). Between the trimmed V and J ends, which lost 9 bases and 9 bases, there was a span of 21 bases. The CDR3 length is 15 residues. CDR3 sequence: CASHQAELAGSPLHF. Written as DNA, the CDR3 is TGTGCCAGCCACCAGGCCGAACTTGCGGGTTCACCCCTCCACTTT.

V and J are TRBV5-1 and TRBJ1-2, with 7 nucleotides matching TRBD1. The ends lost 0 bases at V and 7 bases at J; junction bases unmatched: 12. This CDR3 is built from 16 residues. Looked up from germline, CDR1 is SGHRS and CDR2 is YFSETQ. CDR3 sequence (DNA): TGCGCCAGCAGCTTGGATCACAGGGGAGCTATGGGTGGCTACACCTTC. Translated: CASSLDHRGAMGGYTF.

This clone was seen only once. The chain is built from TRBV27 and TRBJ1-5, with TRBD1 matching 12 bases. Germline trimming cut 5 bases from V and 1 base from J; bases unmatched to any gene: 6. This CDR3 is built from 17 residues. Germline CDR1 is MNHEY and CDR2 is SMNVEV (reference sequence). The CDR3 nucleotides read TGTGCCAGCAGTCCGGGACAGGGGGCTTCGAGCAATCAGCCCCAGCATTTT. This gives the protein CASSPGQGASSNQPQHF.

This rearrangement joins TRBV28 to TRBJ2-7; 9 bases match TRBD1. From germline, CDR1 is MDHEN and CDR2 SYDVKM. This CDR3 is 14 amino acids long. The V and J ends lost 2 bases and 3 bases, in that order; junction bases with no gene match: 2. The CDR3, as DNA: TGTGCCAGCAGTTTACAGACAGGGGGCTACGAGCAGTACTTC. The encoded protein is CASSLQTGGYEQYF.

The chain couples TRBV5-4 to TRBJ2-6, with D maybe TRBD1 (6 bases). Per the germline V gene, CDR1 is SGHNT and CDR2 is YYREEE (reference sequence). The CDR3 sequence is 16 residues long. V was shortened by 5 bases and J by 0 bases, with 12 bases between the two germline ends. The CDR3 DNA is TGTGCCAGCAGGAAGGACAGTTTCTCTGGGGCCAACGTCCTGACTTTC. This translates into CASRKDSFSGANVLTF.

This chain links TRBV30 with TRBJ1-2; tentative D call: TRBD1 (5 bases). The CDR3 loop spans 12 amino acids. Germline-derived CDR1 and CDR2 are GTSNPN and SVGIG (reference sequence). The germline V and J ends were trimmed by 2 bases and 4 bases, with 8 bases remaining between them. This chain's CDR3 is CAWSQGSYGYTF. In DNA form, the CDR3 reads TGTGCCTGGAGTCAGGGATCCTATGGCTACACCTTC.

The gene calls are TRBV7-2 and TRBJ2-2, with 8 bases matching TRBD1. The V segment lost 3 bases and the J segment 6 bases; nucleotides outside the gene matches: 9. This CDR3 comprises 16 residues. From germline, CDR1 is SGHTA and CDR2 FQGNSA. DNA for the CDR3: TGTGCCAGCAGCTTGACAGGGGTCCCCTTGGCCGGGGAGCTGTTTTTT. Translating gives CASSLTGVPLAGELFF.

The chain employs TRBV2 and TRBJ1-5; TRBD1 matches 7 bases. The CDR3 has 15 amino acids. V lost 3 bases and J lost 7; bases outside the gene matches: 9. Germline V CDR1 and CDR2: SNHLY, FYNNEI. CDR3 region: CASSERYRGEQPQHF. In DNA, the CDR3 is TGTGCCAGCAGTGAGCGTTACAGGGGCGAGCAGCCCCAGCATTTT.

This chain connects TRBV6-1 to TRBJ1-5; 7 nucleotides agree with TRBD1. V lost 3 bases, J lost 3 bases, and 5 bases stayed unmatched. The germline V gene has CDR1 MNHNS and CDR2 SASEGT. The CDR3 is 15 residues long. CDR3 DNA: TGTGCCAGCAGTGAGTGGACAGGAGTCAATCAGCCCCAGCATTTT. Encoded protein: CASSEWTGVNQPQHF.

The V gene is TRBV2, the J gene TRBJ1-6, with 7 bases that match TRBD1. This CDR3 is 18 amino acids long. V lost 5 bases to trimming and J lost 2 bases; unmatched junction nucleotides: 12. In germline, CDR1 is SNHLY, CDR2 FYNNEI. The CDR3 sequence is CASSKLPTGSTYNSPLHF. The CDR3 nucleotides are TGTGCCAGCAGTAAACTACCGACAGGGTCTACCTATAATTCACCCCTCCACTTT.

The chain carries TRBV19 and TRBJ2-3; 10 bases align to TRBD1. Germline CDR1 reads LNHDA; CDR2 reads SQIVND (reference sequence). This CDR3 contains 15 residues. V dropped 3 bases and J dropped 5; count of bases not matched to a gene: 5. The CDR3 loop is CASSMRDRGQDTQYF. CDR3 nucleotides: TGTGCCAGTAGTATGAGAGACAGGGGGCAAGATACGCAGTATTTT.